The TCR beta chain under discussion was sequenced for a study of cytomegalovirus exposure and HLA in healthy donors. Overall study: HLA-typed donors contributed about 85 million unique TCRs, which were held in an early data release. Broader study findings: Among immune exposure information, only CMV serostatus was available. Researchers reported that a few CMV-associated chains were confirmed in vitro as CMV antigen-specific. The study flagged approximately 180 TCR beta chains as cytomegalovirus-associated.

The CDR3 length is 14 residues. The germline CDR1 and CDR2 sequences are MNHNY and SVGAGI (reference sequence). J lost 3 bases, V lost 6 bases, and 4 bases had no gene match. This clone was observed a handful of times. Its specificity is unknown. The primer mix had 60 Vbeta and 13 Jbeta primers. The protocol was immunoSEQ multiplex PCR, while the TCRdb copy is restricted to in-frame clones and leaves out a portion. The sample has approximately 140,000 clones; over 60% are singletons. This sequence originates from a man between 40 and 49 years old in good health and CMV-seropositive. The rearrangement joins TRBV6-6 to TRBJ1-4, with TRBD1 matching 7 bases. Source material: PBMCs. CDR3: CASRQDRPNEKLFF. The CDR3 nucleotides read TGTGCCAGCAGGCAGGACAGGCCTAATGAAAAACTGTTTTTT.